Listed here is a single T cell receptor (beta chain). These data are taken from a study of shared clonotypes between healthy human individuals. Cells designated naive CD8 were CD45RO-negative and were positively selected for CCR7, with terminally differentiated effector memory CD45RA+ cells excluded. The authors' processing: ImmunoSEQ gave junction-only sequences without quality scores, so filtering differed. The assay was immunoSEQ multiplex PCR, and TCRdb's table has in-frame clones only and misses some. V, J and clone size were drawn from that table, and D and trimming were deduced from the DNA. The table includes about 2.1 million clones, roughly 93% detected once. V lost 7 bases to trimming and J lost 5 bases, with 14 bases between them. Germline V gene data show CDR1 as MDHEN and CDR2 as SYDVKM. The CDR3 runs to 14 residues.

This chain links TRBV28 with TRBJ1-4, with a possible D match to TRBD1 (5 bases). The TCR was taken from a man aged 18 to 30 in good health. Some clones in this sample may be carry-over from other donors' samples. The sequenced material came from naive CD8+ T cells from PBMCs. The CDR3 DNA follows: TGTGCCAGCACCAAGGCGGGGGTGAATGAAAAACTGTTTTTT. Its protein is CASTKAGVNEKLFF.